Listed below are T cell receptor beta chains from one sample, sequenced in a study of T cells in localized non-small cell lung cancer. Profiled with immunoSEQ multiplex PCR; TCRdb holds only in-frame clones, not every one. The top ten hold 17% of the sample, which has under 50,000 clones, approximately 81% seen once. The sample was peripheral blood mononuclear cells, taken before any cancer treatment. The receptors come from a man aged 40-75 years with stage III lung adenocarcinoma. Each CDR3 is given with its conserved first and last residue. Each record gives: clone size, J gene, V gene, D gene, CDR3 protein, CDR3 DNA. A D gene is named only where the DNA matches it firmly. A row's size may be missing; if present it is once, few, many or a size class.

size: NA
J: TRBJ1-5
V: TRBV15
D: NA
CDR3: CATSRDNQPQHF
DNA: TGTGCCACCAGCAGAGATAATCAGCCCCAGCATTTT

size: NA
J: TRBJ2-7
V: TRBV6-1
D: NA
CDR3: CASSVKTGDFYEQYF
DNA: TGTGCCAGCAGTGTGAAGACAGGTGATTTCTACGAGCAGTACTTC

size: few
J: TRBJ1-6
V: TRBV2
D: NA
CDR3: CASSEYSDSPLHF
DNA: TGTGCCAGCAGTGAGTACAGTGATTCACCCCTCCACTTT

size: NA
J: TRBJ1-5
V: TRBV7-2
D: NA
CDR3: CASSLGGFGNQPQHF
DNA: TGTGCCAGCAGCTTAGGAGGTTTCGGCAATCAGCCCCAGCATTTT

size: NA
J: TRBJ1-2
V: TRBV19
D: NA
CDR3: CASNKGTNYGYTF
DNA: TGTGCCAGTAATAAAGGGACTAACTATGGCTACACCTTC

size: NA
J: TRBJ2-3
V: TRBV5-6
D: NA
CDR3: CASSLANFPRSDTQYF
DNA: TGTGCCAGCAGCTTGGCCAATTTCCCCCGGTCAGATACGCAGTATTTT

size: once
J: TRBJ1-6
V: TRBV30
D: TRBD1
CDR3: CAWREWTGGDSPLHF
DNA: TGTGCCTGGAGAGAATGGACAGGGGGAGATTCACCCCTCCACTTT

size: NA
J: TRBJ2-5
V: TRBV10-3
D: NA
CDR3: CAISLGLSPTGGRETQYF
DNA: TGTGCCATCAGCCTCGGGTTATCCCCCACGGGGGGCCGTGAGACCCAGTACTTC

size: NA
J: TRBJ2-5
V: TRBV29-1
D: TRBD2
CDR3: CSVDGLAGGRETQYF
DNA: TGCAGCGTTGACGGACTAGCGGGGGGGCGTGAGACCCAGTACTTC

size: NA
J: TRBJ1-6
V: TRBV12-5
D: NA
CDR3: CASGLVRPGGDYNSPLHF
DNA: TGTGCTAGTGGTTTGGTACGACCAGGTGGGGACTATAATTCACCCCTCCACTTT

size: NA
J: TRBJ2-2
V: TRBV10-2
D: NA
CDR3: CASSDPPRTGELFF
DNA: TGCGCCAGCAGTGATCCCCCACGGACCGGGGAGCTGTTTTTT

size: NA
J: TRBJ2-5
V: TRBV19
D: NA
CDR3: CASSSHGGETQYF
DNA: TGTGCCAGTAGTTCCCACGGGGGCGAGACCCAGTACTTC

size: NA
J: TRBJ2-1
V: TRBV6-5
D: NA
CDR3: CASSSQGRSEQFF
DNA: TGTGCCAGCAGTTCGCAGGGGAGGAGTGAGCAGTTCTTC

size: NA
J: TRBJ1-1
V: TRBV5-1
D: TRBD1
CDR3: CASSLGQGKVTEAFF
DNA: TGCGCCAGCAGCTTGGGACAGGGGAAGGTCACTGAAGCTTTCTTT

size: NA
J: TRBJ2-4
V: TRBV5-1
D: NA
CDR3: CASSLATGRGNIQYF
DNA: TGCGCCAGCAGCTTGGCCACCGGGCGAGGAAACATTCAGTACTTC

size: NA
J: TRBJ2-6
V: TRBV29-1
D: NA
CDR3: CSVEDGTGSSGANVLTF
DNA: TGCAGCGTTGAAGATGGAACGGGGAGCTCTGGGGCCAACGTCCTGACTTTC

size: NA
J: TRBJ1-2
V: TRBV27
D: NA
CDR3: CASSFHPSLEGYTF
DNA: TGTGCCAGCAGTTTCCATCCCTCTTTGGAGGGCTACACCTTC

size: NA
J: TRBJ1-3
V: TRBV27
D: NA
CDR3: CASSLQGPFYSGNTIYF
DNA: TGTGCCAGCAGTTTGCAGGGGCCCTTTTACTCTGGAAACACCATATATTTT

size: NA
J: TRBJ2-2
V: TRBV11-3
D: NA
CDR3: CASSLLAVGELFF
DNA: TGTGCCAGCAGCTTACTGGCGGTTGGGGAGCTGTTTTTT

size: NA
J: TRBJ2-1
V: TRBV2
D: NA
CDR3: CASSGLSSYNEQFF
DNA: TGTGCCAGCAGTGGGCTCAGCTCCTACAATGAGCAGTTCTTC

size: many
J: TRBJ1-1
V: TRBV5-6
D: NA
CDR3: CASSLSEGPEAFF
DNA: TGTGCCAGCAGCTTGTCTGAGGGGCCTGAAGCTTTCTTT

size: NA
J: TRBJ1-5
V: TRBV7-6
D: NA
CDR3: CASSLTANSNQPQHF
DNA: TGTGCCAGCAGCTTGACAGCCAATTCCAATCAGCCCCAGCATTTT

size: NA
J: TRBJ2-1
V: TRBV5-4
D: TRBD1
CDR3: CASSLGGWTGRNEQFF
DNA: TGTGCCAGCAGCTTGGGGGGATGGACAGGCAGGAATGAGCAGTTCTTC

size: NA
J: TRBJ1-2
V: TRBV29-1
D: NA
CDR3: CSVDPGLATGYTF
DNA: TGCAGCGTTGATCCAGGCCTGGCGACCGGCTACACCTTC

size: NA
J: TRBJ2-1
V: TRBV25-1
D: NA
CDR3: CASSDTRGVRKGGQFF
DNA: TGTGCCAGCAGTGATACCAGAGGGGTAAGGAAAGGTGGGCAGTTCTTC

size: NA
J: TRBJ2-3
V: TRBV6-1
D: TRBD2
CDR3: CASSARTSGGTDTQYF
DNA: TGTGCCAGCAGTGCCCGGACTAGCGGGGGCACAGATACGCAGTATTTT

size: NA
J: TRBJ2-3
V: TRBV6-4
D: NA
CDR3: CASSDSGSRGKKQSTSTDTQYF
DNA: TGTGCCAGCAGTGACTCGGGATCGCGGGGCAAGAAACAATCAACTAGCACAGATACGCAGTATTTT

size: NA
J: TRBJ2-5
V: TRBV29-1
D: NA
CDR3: CSVEEAGQAPGTQYF
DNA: TGCAGCGTTGAAGAAGCGGGACAGGCCCCGGGGACCCAGTACTTC

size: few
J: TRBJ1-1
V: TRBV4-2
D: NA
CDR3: CASSPAWNTEAFF
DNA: TGTGCCAGCAGCCCCGCATGGAACACTGAAGCTTTCTTT

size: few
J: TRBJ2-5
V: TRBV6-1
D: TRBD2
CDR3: CASSESSSGGKETQYF
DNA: TGTGCCAGCAGTGAATCCTCTAGCGGGGGGAAAGAGACCCAGTACTTC

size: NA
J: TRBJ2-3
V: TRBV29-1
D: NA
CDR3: CSVEMRGAADTQYF
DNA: TGCAGCGTTGAAATGAGAGGGGCCGCTGATACGCAGTATTTT

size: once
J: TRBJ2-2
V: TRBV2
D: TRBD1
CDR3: CASSVSLQGEYTGELFF
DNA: TGTGCCAGCAGTGTGAGTCTACAGGGGGAGTACACCGGGGAGCTGTTTTTT

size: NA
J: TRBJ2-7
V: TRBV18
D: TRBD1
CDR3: CASSPPSGQGFEQYF
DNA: TGTGCCAGCTCGCCGCCCTCGGGACAGGGCTTCGAGCAGTACTTC

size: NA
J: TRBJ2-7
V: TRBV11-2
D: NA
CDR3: CASSLVEREQYF
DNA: TGTGCCAGCAGCTTAGTCGAGCGCGAGCAGTACTTC

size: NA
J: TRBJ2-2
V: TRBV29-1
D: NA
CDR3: CSVEDGYTGELFF
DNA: TGCAGCGTTGAAGATGGGTACACCGGGGAGCTGTTTTTT

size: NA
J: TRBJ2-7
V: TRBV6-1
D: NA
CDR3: CASSESQVYEQYF
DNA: TGTGCCAGCAGTGAATCACAGGTCTACGAGCAGTACTTC

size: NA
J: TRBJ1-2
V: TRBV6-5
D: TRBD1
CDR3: CASSRDRGAYGYTF
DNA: TGTGCCAGCAGTCGGGACAGGGGCGCCTATGGCTACACCTTC

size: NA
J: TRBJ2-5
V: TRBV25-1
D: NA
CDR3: CASSEYPPGWGTQYF
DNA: TGTGCCAGCAGTGAATACCCCCCGGGGTGGGGGACCCAGTACTTC

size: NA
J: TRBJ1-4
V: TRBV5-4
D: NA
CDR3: CASSLGVDEKLFF
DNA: TGTGCCAGCAGCTTGGGGGTTGATGAAAAACTGTTTTTT

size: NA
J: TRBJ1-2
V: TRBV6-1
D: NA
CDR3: CASSEGTVFSGYTF
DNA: TGTGCCAGCAGTGAAGGAACGGTCTTTAGTGGCTACACCTTC

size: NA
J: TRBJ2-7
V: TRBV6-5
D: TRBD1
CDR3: CASSYGTGPYEQYF
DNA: TGTGCCAGCAGTTACGGGACAGGCCCTTACGAGCAGTACTTC

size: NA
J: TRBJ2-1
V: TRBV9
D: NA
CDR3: CASSVEGGLYNEQFF
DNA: TGTGCCAGCAGCGTAGAGGGGGGTCTTTACAATGAGCAGTTCTTC

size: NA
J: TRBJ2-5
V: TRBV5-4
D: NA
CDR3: CASSLYRTEQETQYF
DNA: TGTGCCAGCAGCTTGTACCGGACAGAACAAGAGACCCAGTACTTC

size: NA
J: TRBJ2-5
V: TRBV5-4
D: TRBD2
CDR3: CASSIGLAGEETQYF
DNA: TGTGCCAGCAGCATTGGGCTAGCGGGGGAAGAGACCCAGTACTTC

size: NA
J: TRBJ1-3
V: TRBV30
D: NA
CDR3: CAWNRDISGNTIYF
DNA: TGTGCCTGGAACCGGGACATCTCTGGAAACACCATATATTTT

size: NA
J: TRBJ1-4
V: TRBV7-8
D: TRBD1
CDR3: CASSQGGGKRVNEKLFF
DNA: TGTGCCAGCAGCCAAGGGGGCGGAAAAAGGGTTAATGAAAAACTGTTTTTT

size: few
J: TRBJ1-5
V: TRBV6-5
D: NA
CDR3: CASSQGNQPQHF
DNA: TGTGCCAGCAGTCAAGGAAATCAGCCCCAGCATTTT